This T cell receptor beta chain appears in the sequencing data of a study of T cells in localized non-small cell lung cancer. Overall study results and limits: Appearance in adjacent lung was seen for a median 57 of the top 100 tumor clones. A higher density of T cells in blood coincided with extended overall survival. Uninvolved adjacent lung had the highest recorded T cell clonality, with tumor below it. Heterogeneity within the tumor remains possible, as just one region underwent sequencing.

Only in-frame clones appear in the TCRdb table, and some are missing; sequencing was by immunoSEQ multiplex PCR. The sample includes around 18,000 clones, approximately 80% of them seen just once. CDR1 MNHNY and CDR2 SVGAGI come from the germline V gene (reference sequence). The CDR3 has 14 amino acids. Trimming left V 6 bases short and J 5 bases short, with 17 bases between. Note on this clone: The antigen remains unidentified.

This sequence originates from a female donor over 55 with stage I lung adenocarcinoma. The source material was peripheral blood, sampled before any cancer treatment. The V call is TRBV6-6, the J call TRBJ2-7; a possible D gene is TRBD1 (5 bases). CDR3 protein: CASRYEVGHNEQYF. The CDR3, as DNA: TGTGCCAGCAGATATGAGGTGGGGCACAACGAGCAGTACTTC.